The source of this T cell receptor beta chain is a study of blood T cell repertoires in COVID-19. Germline assignment: CDR1 SGHTA and CDR2 FQGNSA. The CDR3 sequence is 15 residues long. V lost 1 base to trimming and J lost 4 bases; unmatched junction nucleotides: 3. How the authors handled the data: Cell counts per sample came from amplifying reference gene primers. TCRdb's table, derived via immunoSEQ multiplex PCR, lists solely in-frame clones and lacks some. The V and J calls and clone size are taken from that table; D and trimming were inferred from the DNA. The data contain some 70,000 clones, 75% to 85% of them seen just once; the ten biggest clones take up 6.3%.

Sequenced sample: peripheral blood. The receptor's source is a woman aged 55-70 years with acute or convalescent COVID-19. The rearrangement links TRBV7-2 to TRBJ2-1, with TRBD1 matching over 8 bases. CDR3 bases: TGTGCCAGCAGCTTAGAGGGGGACAGGTACAATGAGCAGTTCTTC. Its translation: CASSLEGDRYNEQFF.